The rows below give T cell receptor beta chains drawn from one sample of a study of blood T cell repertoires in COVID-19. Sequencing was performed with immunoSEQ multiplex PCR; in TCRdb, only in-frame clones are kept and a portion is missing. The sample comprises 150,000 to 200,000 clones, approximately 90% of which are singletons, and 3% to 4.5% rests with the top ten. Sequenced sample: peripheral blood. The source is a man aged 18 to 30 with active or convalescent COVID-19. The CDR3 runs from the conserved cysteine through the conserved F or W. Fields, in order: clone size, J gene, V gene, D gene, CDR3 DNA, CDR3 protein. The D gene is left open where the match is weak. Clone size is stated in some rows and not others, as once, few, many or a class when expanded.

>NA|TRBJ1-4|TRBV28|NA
TGTGCCAGCAGTTTAGTAGCCGCTGAAAAACTGTTTTTT
CASSLVAAEKLFF
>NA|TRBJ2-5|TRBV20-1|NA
TGCAGTGCTAGTTCATGGGGGTCCGGAGGGGAAGAGACCCAGTACTTC
CSASSWGSGGEETQYF
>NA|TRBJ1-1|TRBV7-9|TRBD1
TGTGCCAGCAGCTTAGCGGGGGCAGGGGGGATGAACACTGAAGCTTTCTTT
CASSLAGAGGMNTEAFF
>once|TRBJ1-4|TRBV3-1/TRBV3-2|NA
TGTGCCAGCAGTATCTGGGGGGTGGAAGAAAAACTGTTTTTT
CASSIWGVEEKLFF
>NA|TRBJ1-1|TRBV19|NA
TGTGCCAGTAGTATCGGGATTTTGAACACTGAAGCTTTCTTT
CASSIGILNTEAFF
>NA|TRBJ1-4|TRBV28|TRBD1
TGTGCCAGCAGTTCATCCACAGGGGGTGGTGAAAAACTGTTTTTT
CASSSSTGGGEKLFF
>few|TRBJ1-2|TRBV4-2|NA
TGTGCCAGCAGCCAAGATCGTCCGGTTAACTATGGCTACACCTTC
CASSQDRPVNYGYTF
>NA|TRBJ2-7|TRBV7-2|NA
TGTGCCAGCAGCTTAGCGAGGGGGTCCTACGAGCAGTACTTC
CASSLARGSYEQYF
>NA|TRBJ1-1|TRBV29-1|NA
TGCAGCGTCAGAGGAATTGAAGCTTTCTTT
CSVRGIEAFF
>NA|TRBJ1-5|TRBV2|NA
TGTGCCAGCACCCACGGGGGTAATCAGCCCCAGCATTTT
CASTHGGNQPQHF
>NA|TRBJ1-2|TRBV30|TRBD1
TGTGCCTGGAGTGAAACTTCCGGGACAGGGGCCCCTAGGTCCTTC
CAWSETSGTGAPRSF
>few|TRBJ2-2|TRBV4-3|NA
TGCGCCAGCAGCCAAGAACTTTATACCGGGGAGCTGTTTTTT
CASSQELYTGELFF
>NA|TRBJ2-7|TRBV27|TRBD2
TGTGCCAGCAGTTTGAAAACCCCCCCGACTAGCGGCTCCTACGAGCAGTACTTC
CASSLKTPPTSGSYEQYF
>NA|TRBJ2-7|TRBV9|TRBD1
TGTGCCAGCAGCGAGGGGACAGGGGTCTCCTACGAGCAGTACTTC
CASSEGTGVSYEQYF
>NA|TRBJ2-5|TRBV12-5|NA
TGTGCTAGTGGCCCCGGGTACGGGGAGACCCAGTACTTC
CASGPGYGETQYF
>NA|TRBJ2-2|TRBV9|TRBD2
TGTGCCAGCAGCGCACTCCCGGGACTAGCCGCCGTCGGGGAGCTGTTTTTT
CASSALPGLAAVGELFF
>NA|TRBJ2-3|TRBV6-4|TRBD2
TGTGCCAGCAGTGATCGAGCGGGGGCGGGAGATACGCAGTATTTT
CASSDRAGAGDTQYF
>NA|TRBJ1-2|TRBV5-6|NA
TGTGCCAGCAGCTTGGAGCCAGGGCACTATGGCTACACCTTC
CASSLEPGHYGYTF
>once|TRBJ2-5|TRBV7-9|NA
TGTGCCAGCAGCTTGTCGGAGGTGGCCTGGGAGACCCAGTACTTC
CASSLSEVAWETQYF
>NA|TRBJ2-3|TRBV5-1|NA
TGCGCCAGCAGCCTGTCGGCGGATAGCACAGATACGCAGTATTTT
CASSLSADSTDTQYF
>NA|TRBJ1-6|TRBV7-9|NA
TGTGCCAGCAGCTTAGAATTTGCGGCCAATTCACCCCTCCACTTT
CASSLEFAANSPLHF
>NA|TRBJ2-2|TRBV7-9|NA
TGTGCCAGCAGCTTCTCAAGGGAGGCCGGGGAGCTGTTTTTT
CASSFSREAGELFF
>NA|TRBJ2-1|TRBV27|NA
TGTGCCAGCAGTCCCACACGGCGCGGGGTGTACAATGAGCAGTTCTTC
CASSPTRRGVYNEQFF
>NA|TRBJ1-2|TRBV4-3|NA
TGCGCCAGCAGCCAAGATAACAGGGAGAGCCACTATGGCTACACCTTC
CASSQDNRESHYGYTF
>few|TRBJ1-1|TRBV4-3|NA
TGCGCCAGCAGCCAGGATGGGGAGACTGAAGCTTTCTTT
CASSQDGETEAFF
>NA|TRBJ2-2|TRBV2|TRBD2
TGTGCCAGCAGTAGGACTAGCGGGGAGCTGTTTTTT
CASSRTSGELFF
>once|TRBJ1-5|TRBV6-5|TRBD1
TGTGCCAGCCAGGGGGATCAGCCCCAGCATTTT
CASQGDQPQHF
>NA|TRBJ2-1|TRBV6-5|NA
TGTGCCAGCAGTCCCCCGGGGGTAAATGAGCAGTTCTTC
CASSPPGVNEQFF
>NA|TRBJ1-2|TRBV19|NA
TGTGCCAGTAGTATGTCGGCAGCGGACGCGTATGGCTACACCTTC
CASSMSAADAYGYTF
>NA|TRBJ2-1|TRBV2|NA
TGTGCCAGCAGGTTGGCGGGTAGCTCCTACAATGAGCAGTTCTTC
CASRLAGSSYNEQFF
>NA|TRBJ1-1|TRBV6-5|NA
TGTGCCAGCATCCGGTTAGCTGCGAACACTGAAGCTTTCTTT
CASIRLAANTEAFF
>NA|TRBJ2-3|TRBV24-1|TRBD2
TGTGCCACCAGGAGCGGGGGGATGGATACGCAGTATTTT
CATRSGGMDTQYF
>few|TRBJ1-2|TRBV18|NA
TGTGCCAGCTCCCACGGGGTGGGGTATGGCTACACCTTC
CASSHGVGYGYTF
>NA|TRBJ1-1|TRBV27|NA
TGTGCCAGCAGTTTATCTTGGGACTTTGGCACTGAAGCTTTCTTT
CASSLSWDFGTEAFF
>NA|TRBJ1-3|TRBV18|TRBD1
TGTGCCAGCTCCCGCGGGACAGAACACCCAAACACCATATATTTT
CASSRGTEHPNTIYF
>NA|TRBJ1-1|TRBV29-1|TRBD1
TGCAGCGTTGACGAGGGGGCAACTGAAGCTTTCTTT
CSVDEGATEAFF
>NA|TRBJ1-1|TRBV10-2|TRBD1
TGCGCCGGCGGGACAGCCAAGAACACTGAAGCTTTCTTT
CAGGTAKNTEAFF
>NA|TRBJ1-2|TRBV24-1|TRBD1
TGTGCCACCAGTGATTCAAACAGGGGGTATGGCTACACCTTC
CATSDSNRGYGYTF
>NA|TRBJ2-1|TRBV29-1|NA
TGCAGCGTTGTTGGCCTCCTCTCCTACAATGAGCAGTTCTTC
CSVVGLLSYNEQFF
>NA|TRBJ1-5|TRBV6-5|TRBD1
TGTGCCAGCAGCGTCCGACAGGGTAGCAATCAGCCCCAGCATTTT
CASSVRQGSNQPQHF
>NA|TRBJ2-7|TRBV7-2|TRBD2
TGTGCCAGCAGCTTAGGTGGAGCGGGAGGGCTCTACGAGCAGTACTTC
CASSLGGAGGLYEQYF
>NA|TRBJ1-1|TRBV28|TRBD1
TGTGCCAGCAGCCGACAGGGGGACACTGAAGCTTTCTTT
CASSRQGDTEAFF
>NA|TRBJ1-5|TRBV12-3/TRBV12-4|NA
TGTGCCAGCAGACTCGCGGGTAATCAGCCCCAGCATTTT
CASRLAGNQPQHF
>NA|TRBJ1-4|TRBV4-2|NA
TGTGCCAGCAGCGTCCAGCTAGCCCAGAATGAAAAACTGTTTTTT
CASSVQLAQNEKLFF
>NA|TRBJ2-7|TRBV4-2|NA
TGTGCCAGCAGCCAAGGGGGAGCGGCCACCTACGAGCAGTACTTC
CASSQGGAATYEQYF
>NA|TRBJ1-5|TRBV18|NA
TGTGCCAGCTCACCCACAGGGCCCAATCAGCCCCAGCATTTT
CASSPTGPNQPQHF
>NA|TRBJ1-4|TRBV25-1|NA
TGTGCCAGCTCCCCTACCGCAGGGTTAGGCTATGAAAAACTGTTTTTT
CASSPTAGLGYEKLFF
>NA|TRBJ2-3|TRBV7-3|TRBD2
TGTGCCAGCAGCTCGGGGACTAGCGCGCGGGATACGCAGTATTTT
CASSSGTSARDTQYF
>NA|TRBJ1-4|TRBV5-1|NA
TGCGCCAGCAGCATAGACGGGAGAAATGAAAAACTGTTTTTT
CASSIDGRNEKLFF
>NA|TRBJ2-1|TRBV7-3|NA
TGTGCCAGCAGCCAGGACTCGATGCTACCCAATGAGCAGTTCTTC
CASSQDSMLPNEQFF
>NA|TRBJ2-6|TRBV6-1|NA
TGTGCCAGCAGTGTTCTGGCCCCGATCTCTGGGGCCAACGTCCTGACTTTC
CASSVLAPISGANVLTF
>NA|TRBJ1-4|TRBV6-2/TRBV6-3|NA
TGTGCCAGCAGTTTGACCGGCGGGGGGGAAAAACTGTTTTTT
CASSLTGGGEKLFF
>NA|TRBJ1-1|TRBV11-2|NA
TGTGCCAGCAGCCCCGTTGACTCGGACACTGAAGCTTTCTTT
CASSPVDSDTEAFF
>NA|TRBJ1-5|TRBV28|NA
TGTGCCAGCAGTCGCGATGCGGATAGCAATCAGCCCCAGCATTTT
CASSRDADSNQPQHF
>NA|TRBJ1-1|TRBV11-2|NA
TGTGCTTCCCCCGAGGCGGGGAACACTGAAGCTTTCTTT
CASPEAGNTEAFF
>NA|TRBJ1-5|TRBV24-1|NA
TGTGCCACCCCATGGAGGGTAAGGAGCAATCAGCCCCAGCATTTT
CATPWRVRSNQPQHF
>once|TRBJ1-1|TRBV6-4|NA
TGTGCCAGCAGCCCAGGGGTGACGGACACTGAAGCTTTCTTT
CASSPGVTDTEAFF
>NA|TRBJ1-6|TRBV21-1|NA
TGTGCCAGCAGCAAAGTTGAGAGCTCCTATAATTCACCCCTCCACTTT
CASSKVESSYNSPLHF
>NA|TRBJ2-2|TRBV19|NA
TGTGCCAGTAGTATGACAGTAGGCGGGGAGCTGTTTTTT
CASSMTVGGELFF
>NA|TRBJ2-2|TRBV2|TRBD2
TGTGCCAGCCACGGGGGGGGCTCGAACACCGGGGAGCTGTTTTTT
CASHGGGSNTGELFF